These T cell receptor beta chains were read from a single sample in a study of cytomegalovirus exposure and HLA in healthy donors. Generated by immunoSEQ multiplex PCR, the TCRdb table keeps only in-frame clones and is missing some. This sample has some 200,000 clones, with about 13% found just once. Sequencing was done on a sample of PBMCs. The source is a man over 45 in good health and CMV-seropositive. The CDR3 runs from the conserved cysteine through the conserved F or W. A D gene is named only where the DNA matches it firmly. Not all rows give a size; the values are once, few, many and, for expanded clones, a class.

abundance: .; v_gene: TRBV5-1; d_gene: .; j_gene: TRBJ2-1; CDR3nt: TGCGCCAGCAGCCCCGAGTGGAGCTCCTACAATGAGCAGTTCTTC; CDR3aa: CASSPEWSSYNEQFF
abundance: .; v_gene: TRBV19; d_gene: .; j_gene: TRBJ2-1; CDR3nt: TGTGCCAGTAGTTTGGATCTAGTATTAAATGAGCAGTTCTTC; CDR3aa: CASSLDLVLNEQFF
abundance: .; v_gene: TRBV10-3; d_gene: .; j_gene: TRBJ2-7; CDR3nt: TGTGCCATCAGTGAACCAGGATGGACCTACGAGCAGTACTTC; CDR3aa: CAISEPGWTYEQYF
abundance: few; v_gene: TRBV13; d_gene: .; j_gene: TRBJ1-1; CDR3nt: TGTGCCAGCAGCCGTCCGACAGGAGCGAACACTGAAGCTTTCTTT; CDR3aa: CASSRPTGANTEAFF
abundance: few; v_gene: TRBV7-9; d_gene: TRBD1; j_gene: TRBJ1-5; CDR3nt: TGTGCCAGCAGCTTAGAGCCAGGGGGCGTATATAGCAATCAGCCCCAGCATTTT; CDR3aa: CASSLEPGGVYSNQPQHF
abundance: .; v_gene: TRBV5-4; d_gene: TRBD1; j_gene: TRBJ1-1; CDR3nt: TGTGCCAGCAGCCGGGACAGGTCGGGTAGAAGGACTGAAGCTTTCTTT; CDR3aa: CASSRDRSGRRTEAFF
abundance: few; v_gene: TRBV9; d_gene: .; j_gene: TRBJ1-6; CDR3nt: TGTGCCAGCAGCGCGCACCCCTCCAACGACAGCCCTGATTCACCCCTCCACTTT; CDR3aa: CASSAHPSNDSPDSPLHF
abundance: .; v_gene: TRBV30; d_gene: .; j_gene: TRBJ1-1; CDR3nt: TGTGCCTGGAGCCAAAGGGGGACTGAAGCTTTCTTT; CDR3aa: CAWSQRGTEAFF
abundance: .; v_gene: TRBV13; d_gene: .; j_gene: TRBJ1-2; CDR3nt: TGTGCCAGCAGCTTGGACACTAACTATGGCTACACCTTC; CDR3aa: CASSLDTNYGYTF
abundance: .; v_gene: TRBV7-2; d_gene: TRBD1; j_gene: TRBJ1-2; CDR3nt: TGTGCCAGCAGCTCGCACAGGGGGGGCACCTTC; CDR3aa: CASSSHRGGTF
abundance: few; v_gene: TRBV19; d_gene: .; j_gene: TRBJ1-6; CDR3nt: TGTGCCAGTAGAACCAGGGAAGGAGGGATGAATTCACCCCTCCACTTT; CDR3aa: CASRTREGGMNSPLHF
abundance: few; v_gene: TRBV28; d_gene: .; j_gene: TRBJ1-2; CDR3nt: TGTGCCAGCAGTTTAGAACAAGTCTATGGCTACACCTTC; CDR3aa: CASSLEQVYGYTF
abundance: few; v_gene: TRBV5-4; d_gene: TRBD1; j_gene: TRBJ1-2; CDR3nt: TGTGCCAGCAGCTTGGGTGGACAGGGGGCATATGGCTACACCTTC; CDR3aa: CASSLGGQGAYGYTF
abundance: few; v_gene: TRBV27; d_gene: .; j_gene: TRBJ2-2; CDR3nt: TGTGCCAGCAGTTTGAGATTTTACACCGGGGAGCTGTTTTTT; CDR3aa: CASSLRFYTGELFF
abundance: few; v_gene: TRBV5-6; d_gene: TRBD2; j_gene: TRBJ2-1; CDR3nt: TGTGCCAGCAGCTTGATGGCTAGCGGGGGCGATGAGCAGTTCTTC; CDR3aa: CASSLMASGGDEQFF
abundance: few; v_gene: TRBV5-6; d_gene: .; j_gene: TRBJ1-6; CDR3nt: TGTGCCAGCAGTTACGGACAGAAAAATTCACCCCTCCACTTT; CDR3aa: CASSYGQKNSPLHF
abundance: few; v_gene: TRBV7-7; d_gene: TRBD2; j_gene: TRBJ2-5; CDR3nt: TGTGCTAGCAGCTTAGGGGACTACCTCCAAGAGACCCAGTACTTC; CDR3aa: CASSLGDYLQETQYF
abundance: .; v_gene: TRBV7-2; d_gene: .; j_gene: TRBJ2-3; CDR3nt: TGTGCCAGCAGCTTACTTGGACACAACACAGATACGCAGTATTTT; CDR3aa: CASSLLGHNTDTQYF
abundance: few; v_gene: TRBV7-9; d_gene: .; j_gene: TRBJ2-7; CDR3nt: TGTGCCAGCAGCTTTGGTGTTGGAGGGGACCTCTCGATGTACTTC; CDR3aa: CASSFGVGGDLSMYF
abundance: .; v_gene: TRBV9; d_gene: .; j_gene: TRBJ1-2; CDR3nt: TGTGCCAGCAGCGTAGCTCGGGGGGGGATCTATGGCTACACCTTC; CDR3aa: CASSVARGGIYGYTF
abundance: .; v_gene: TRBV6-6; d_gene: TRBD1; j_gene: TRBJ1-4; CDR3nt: TGTGCCAGCAGTTATACAGGGGGCAATGAAAAACTGTTTTTT; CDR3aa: CASSYTGGNEKLFF
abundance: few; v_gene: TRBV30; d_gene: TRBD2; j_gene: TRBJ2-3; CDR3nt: TGTGCCTGGAGTGGGGGACTAGCGGGGGGCACAGATACGCAGTATTTT; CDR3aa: CAWSGGLAGGTDTQYF
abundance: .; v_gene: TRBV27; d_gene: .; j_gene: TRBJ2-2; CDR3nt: TGTGCCAGCCGAGTGGGCTACAGCACCGGGGAGCTGTTTTTT; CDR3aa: CASRVGYSTGELFF
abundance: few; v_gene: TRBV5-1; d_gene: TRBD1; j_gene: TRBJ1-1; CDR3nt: TGCGCCAGCAGCTTGAACGGACAGGGGGCAGGCACTGAAGCTTTCTTT; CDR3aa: CASSLNGQGAGTEAFF
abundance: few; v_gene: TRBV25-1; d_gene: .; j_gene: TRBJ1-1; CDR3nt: TGTGCCAGCAGTCAAACAGGATATACTGAAGCTTTCTTT; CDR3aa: CASSQTGYTEAFF
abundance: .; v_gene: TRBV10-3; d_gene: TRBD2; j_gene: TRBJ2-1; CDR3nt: TGTGCCATCAGTGATAGCGGGGGGCCCTACAATGAGCAGTTCTTC; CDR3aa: CAISDSGGPYNEQFF
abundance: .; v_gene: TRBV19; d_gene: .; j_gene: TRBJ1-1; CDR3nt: TGTGCCAGTAGTCCCAATCGGCAGGGGAACACTGAAGCTTTCTTT; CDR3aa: CASSPNRQGNTEAFF
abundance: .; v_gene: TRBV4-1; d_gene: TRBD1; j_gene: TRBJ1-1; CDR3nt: TGCGCCAGCAGCCAAGACTCCGGGACAGGATCAACTGAAGCTTTCTTT; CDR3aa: CASSQDSGTGSTEAFF
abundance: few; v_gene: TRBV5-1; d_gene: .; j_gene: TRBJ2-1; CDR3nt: TGCGCCAGCAGCTTGGATGGCGGATCCTACAATGAGCAGTTCTTC; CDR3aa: CASSLDGGSYNEQFF
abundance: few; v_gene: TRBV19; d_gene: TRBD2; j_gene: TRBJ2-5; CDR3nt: TGTGCCACCCGAGGACTAGATCAAGAGACCCAGTACTTC; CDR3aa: CATRGLDQETQYF
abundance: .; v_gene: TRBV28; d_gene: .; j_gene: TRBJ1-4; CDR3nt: TGTGCCAGCAGTGGGGGGTCGGCTACAAATGAAAAACTGTTTTTT; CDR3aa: CASSGGSATNEKLFF
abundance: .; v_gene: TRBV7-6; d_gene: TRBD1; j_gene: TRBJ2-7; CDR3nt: TGTGCCAGCAGCTCTGGACAGGGGGTATGGAACGAGCAGTACTTC; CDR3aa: CASSSGQGVWNEQYF
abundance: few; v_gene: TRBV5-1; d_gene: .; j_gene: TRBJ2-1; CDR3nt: TGCGCCAGCAGCACAACCGGGACAACCATCGAGCAGTTCTTC; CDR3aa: CASSTTGTTIEQFF
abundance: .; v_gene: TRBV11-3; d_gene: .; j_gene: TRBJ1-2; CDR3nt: TGTGCCACACGGACAGCCGATTATGGCTACACCTTC; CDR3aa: CATRTADYGYTF
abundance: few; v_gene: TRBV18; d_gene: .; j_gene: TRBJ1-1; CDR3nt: TGTGCCAGCTCTCCCTTGGGGCTAGGCACTGAAGCTTTCTTT; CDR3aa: CASSPLGLGTEAFF
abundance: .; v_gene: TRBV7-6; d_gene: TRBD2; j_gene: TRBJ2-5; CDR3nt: TGTGCCAGCACCCTATTGTCGGGGGGACTTGCGGAGACCCAGTACTTC; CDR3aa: CASTLLSGGLAETQYF
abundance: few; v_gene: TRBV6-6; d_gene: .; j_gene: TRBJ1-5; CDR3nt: TGTGCCAGTCAACGAGGGGGGGTTGGGCAGCCCCAGCATTTT; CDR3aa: CASQRGGVGQPQHF
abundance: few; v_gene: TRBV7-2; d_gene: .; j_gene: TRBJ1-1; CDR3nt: TGTGCCAGCAGCAAGGACCAGGGACTTGAGGCTTTCTTT; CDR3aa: CASSKDQGLEAFF
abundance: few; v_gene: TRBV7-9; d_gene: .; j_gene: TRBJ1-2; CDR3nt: TGTGCCAGCAGCTTAGCCGGGAACTATGGCTACACCTTC; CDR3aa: CASSLAGNYGYTF
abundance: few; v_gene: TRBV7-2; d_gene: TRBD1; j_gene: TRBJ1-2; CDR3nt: TGTGCCAGCAGCTTATCTCAGGGGGCCCAGGGGAAGGGCTACACCTTC; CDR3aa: CASSLSQGAQGKGYTF
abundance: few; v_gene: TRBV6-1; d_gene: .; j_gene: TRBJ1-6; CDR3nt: TGTGCCAGCAGTACCCTGGACAGCCAAAATTCACCCCTCCACTTT; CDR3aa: CASSTLDSQNSPLHF
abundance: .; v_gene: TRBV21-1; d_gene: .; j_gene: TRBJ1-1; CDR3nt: TGTGCCACCATAGACAGGAGGCACACTGAAGCTTTCTTT; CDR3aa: CATIDRRHTEAFF
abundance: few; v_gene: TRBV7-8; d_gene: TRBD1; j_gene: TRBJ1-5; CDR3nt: TGTGCCAGCAGCTCTGGGACAGGGGAGTATCAGCCCCAGCATTTT; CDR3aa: CASSSGTGEYQPQHF
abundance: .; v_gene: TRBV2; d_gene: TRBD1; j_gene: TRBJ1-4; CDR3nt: TGTGCCAGCAGTGTACAGGGGGCTGGTGAAAAACTGTTTTTT; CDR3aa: CASSVQGAGEKLFF
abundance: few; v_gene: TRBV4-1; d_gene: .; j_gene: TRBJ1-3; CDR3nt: TGCGCCAGCAGCCAAGAGGGTCAGGGTATCAGAAACACCATATATTTT; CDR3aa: CASSQEGQGIRNTIYF
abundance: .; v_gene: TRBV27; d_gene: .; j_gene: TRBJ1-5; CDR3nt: TGTGCCAGCAGTGCCCAGGGTCTCTCCAATCAGCCCCAGCATTTT; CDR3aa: CASSAQGLSNQPQHF
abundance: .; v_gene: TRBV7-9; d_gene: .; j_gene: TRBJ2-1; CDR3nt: TGTGCCAGCAGCTTAGCGTTGGGCAGGGCATCGTACAATGAGCAGTTCTTC; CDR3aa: CASSLALGRASYNEQFF
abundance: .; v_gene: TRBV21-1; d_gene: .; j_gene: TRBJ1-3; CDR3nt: TGTGCCAGCAGCCCCAACCCCCCAGGGGGCGGAAACACCATATATTTT; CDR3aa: CASSPNPPGGGNTIYF